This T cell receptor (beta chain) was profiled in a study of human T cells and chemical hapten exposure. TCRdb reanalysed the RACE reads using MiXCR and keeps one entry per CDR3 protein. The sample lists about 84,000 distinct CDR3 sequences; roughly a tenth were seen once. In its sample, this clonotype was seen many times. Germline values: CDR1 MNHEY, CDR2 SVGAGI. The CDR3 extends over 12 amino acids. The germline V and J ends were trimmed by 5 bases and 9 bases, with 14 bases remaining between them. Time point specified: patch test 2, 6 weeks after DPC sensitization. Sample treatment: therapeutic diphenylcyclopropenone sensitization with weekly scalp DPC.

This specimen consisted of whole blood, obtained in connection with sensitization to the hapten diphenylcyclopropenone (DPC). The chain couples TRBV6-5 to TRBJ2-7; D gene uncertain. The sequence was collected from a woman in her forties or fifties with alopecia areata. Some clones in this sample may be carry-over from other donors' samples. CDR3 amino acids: CASSKDRAMQYF. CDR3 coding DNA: TGTGCCAGCAGTAAGGACCGGGCGATGCAGTACTTC.